The present entry profiles one T cell receptor beta chain with its context. No antigen is known for it. The data were obtained in a study of cytomegalovirus exposure and HLA in healthy donors. 60 Vbeta and 13 Jbeta primers were used in PCR. The repertoire was sequenced with immunoSEQ multiplex PCR; TCRdb's copy has only in-frame clones and lacks some. The sample lists about 190,000 clones; 65% to 85% were seen once. Findings and limits, study-wide: Roughly uniform sequencing depth across donors was assumed, possibly incorrectly. Cytomegalovirus status, reportedly, was diagnosed with high specificity and sensitivity by the classifier. Sequencing probably produced one cluster of sequence variants that were highly shared. A later analysis by the authors found several of the most significant clusters apparently linked to common viral pathogens.

Trimming took off 4 bases at V and 1 base at J, with 15 bases between the two ends. The CDR3 runs to 15 residues. CDR1 is SGHNT, CDR2 YYREEE, per germline (reference sequence). The TCR comes from a young man in good health and CMV-seronegative. The rearrangement uses TRBV5-4 and TRBJ2-7, with D possibly matching TRBD1 (7 bases). The material sequenced was PBMCs. CDR3 loop: CASSRRGAASYEQYF. CDR3 DNA: TGTGCCAGCAGCCGCAGGGGGGCTGCATCCTACGAGCAGTACTTC.